This T cell receptor (beta chain) was captured by sequencing in a study of OX40 agonist ivuxolimab in advanced cancers. In the study overall: Three patients got partial responses; one had hepatocellular carcinoma and two had cutaneous melanoma.

Autoimmune disease history or systemic immunosuppression disqualified patients. CDR3 length: 12 residues. The germline CDR1 and CDR2 sequences are SGHNT and YENEEA. V shed 3 bases and J shed 8 bases, with 8 bases lying between them. The assay was immunoSEQ multiplex PCR, and TCRdb's table has in-frame clones only and misses some. The sample has approximately 90,000 clones, roughly 89% seen once. This chain joins TRBV11-3 and TRBJ2-1; no firm D call. The receptor was isolated from an adult with an advanced solid tumor such as melanoma, head and neck, liver or kidney cancer. The sample consisted of CD4+ or CD8+ T cells sorted from blood, taken in a trial of the OX40 agonist ivuxolimab. CDR3 nucleotides: TGTGCCAGCAGCTTTGGTCTCGATGAGCAGTTCTTC. It is translated as CASSFGLDEQFF.